These 3 T cell receptor beta chains came from one sample sequenced in a study of blood T cell repertoires in COVID-19. Some clones are missing from TCRdb's copy, which holds only in-frame ones; the method was immunoSEQ multiplex PCR. The table shows about 52,000 clones, with approximately 85% occurring only once. The sequencing sample was made of peripheral blood. Source of these receptors: a woman older than 75 with acute or convalescent COVID-19.

This clone has only a few counts. The chain has TRBV6-1 and TRBJ2-3; 7 nucleotides align to TRBD1. Trimming took 4 bases from V and 2 from J; bases not matched to a gene: 9. The CDR3 is 16 residues long. Germline CDR1 and CDR2: MNHNS and SASEGT. Here the CDR3 reads CASSVGTAPSTDTQYF. The DNA of the CDR3 is TGTGCCAGCAGTGTGGGGACAGCGCCATCCACAGATACGCAGTATTTT.

The chain is built from TRBV19 and TRBJ1-3; D gene uncertain. CDR3 length: 13 amino acids. Germline V gene data show CDR1 as LNHDA and CDR2 as SQIVND (reference sequence). Trimming cost V 5 bases and J 2 bases, with 7 bases left between them. The CDR3 DNA is TGTGCCAGTAGTGCTCAGGCTGGAAACACCATATATTTT. Translation gives CASSAQAGNTIYF.

The CDR3 spells CASSSPGGSSGNTIYF. CDR3 bases: TGTGCCAGCAGTTCCCCGGGGGGTTCCTCTGGAAACACCATATATTTT. V and J are TRBV28 and TRBJ1-3, with a tentative D call TRBD1 (5 bases). CDR1 is MDHEN and CDR2 is SYDVKM in the germline V gene. V was shortened by 4 bases and J by 0 bases, with 13 bases between the two germline ends. This CDR3 is 16 amino acids long.